This T cell receptor beta chain was sequenced in a study of blood T cells in healthy people across ages. With a J-beta primer mix and a sample-barcoded 5' primer, a second PCR ran about 6 to 11 cycles. The template-switch adaptor, which had 12 random nucleotides, put a tag on each cDNA molecule. TCRdb reprocessed the 5' RACE reads via MiXCR and lists one record per CDR3 protein. The sample carries around 990,000 distinct CDR3 sequences, around two fifths recorded once. Germline CDR1 reads MGHRA; CDR2 reads YSYEKL. Trimming removed 0 bases from V and 0 bases from J, with 6 bases in between. This CDR3 spans 15 amino acids. Only a few counts were recorded for this clonotype.

Sequenced: blood. This receptor was identified in a young man in good health. The rearrangement joins TRBV4-1 to TRBJ1-5; no reliable D call. Here the CDR3 reads CASSQDHYSNQPQHF. In DNA, the CDR3 is TGCGCCAGCAGCCAAGACCATTATAGCAATCAGCCCCAGCATTTT.